Sequencing of this TCR beta chain was carried out in a study of breast tumors, draining lymph nodes, adjacent tissues. Whole-study findings and limits: Compared with basal-like, luminal-like tumors shared significantly more repertoire with nontumor tissue.

In the case of this clonotype: Its specificity is not known.

The lymph nodes were axillary draining lymph nodes from breast cancer patients. Each CDR3 protein gets one entry after TCRdb re-called the multiplex PCR reads with MiXCR. This table holds under 250,000 distinct CDR3 sequences, about 30% found once. This CDR3 is 16 amino acids long. The V gene's germline CDR1 is SGHRS and CDR2 YFSETQ. V shed 0 bases and J shed 5 bases, with 17 bases lying between them. The sample comprised axillary lymph node tissue. This rearrangement joins TRBV5-1 to TRBJ1-2; possible D gene TRBD1, 5 bases. The source is a female donor with breast cancer. Some clones in this sample may be carry-over from other donors' samples. As DNA, the CDR3 is TGCGCCAGCAGCTTGGCTGGGGGTGGATTAGGTTATGGCTACACCTTC. Amino acids: CASSLAGGGLGYGYTF.